Here is one TCR beta chain with its context. Its antigen is undetermined. The source of the sample is a study of cytomegalovirus exposure and HLA in healthy donors. Study overall: HLA-typed donors were the source of approximately 85 million unique TCRs, which an early data release held.

It was with 60 Vbeta and 13 Jbeta primers that the PCR ran. This table comes from immunoSEQ multiplex PCR, and its TCRdb copy is limited to in-frame clones, with some not included. The sample has about 99,000 clones. CDR1 and CDR2 (germline): KGHSH, LQKENI. Trimming cost V 1 base and J 6 bases; bases outside gene matches: 4. The CDR3 is 15 amino acids. Regarding the study as a whole: What a later analysis showed was that several of the most significant clusters appeared linked to common viral pathogens. Based on reports, TCR beta sequences accurately predicted HLA-A and HLA-B alleles for most subjects. Later on, a genetic analysis was performed. It linked a missense variant in DCLRE1C with V- and J-gene trimming of TCR beta.

This receptor was identified in a middle-aged man in good health and CMV-seronegative. The sample was PBMCs. This chain connects TRBV18 to TRBJ2-3; TRBD2 matches at 10 bases. The CDR3 sequence is CASSPLRAGGDTQYF. CDR3 nucleotide sequence: TGTGCCAGCTCACCACTTCGAGCGGGGGGGGATACGCAGTATTTT.